This is a list of T cell receptor beta chains from one sample in a study of Graves' ophthalmopathy and Graves' hyperthyroidism. TCRdb ran MiXCR on the multiplex PCR reads and lists one entry per CDR3 protein. Of around 670,000 distinct CDR3 sequences listed, approximately 40% are singletons. Specimen: peripheral blood. All receptors derive from an adult man with Graves' ophthalmopathy. Both conserved end residues are part of each CDR3. The order of the fields is D gene, clone size, V gene, J gene, CDR3 DNA, CDR3 protein. A D gene is named only where the DNA matches it firmly. Not all rows give a size; the values are once, few, many and, for expanded clones, a class.

>.|.|TRBV9|TRBJ1-1
TGTGCCAGCAGCGTAGGTGGCGGGACCGGGGCTTTCTTT
CASSVGGGTGAFF
>.|.|TRBV25-1|TRBJ1-4
TGTGCCAGCAGTGTCATCCGGGCCGGTAATGAAAAACTGTTTTTT
CASSVIRAGNEKLFF
>.|.|TRBV15|TRBJ1-5
TGTGCCACCAGCAGAGAAACAGGGACCTATAGCAATCAGCCCCAGCATTTT
CATSRETGTYSNQPQHF
>.|.|TRBV9|TRBJ1-4
TGTGCCAGCAGCGTAGGAAACGGGAGAAGTGAAAAACTGTTTTTT
CASSVGNGRSEKLFF
>.|.|TRBV24-1|TRBJ1-5
TGTGCCAGCAGTTTCGGACTGCATAGCAATCAGCCCCAGCATTTT
CASSFGLHSNQPQHF
>.|.|TRBV2|TRBJ1-3
TGTGCCAGCAGTGCGCCAGGGAAGAGCTCTGGAAACACCATATATTTT
CASSAPGKSSGNTIYF
>.|many|TRBV29-1|TRBJ1-1
TGCAGCGCCGCGGGGGGCGCGAACACTGAAGCTTTCTTT
CSAAGGANTEAFF
>TRBD1|.|TRBV11-1|TRBJ2-7
TGTGCCAGCATGAAACAGGGGTTCGGCGAGCAGTACTTC
CASMKQGFGEQYF
>TRBD1|.|TRBV7-9|TRBJ2-7
TGCGCCAGCAGCCGGCTCTCCCGGGACAGGTATGACTACGAGCAGTACTTC
CASSRLSRDRYDYEQYF
>TRBD1|many|TRBV20-1|TRBJ1-6
TGCAGTGCTAGAGGCCCTTCCAGGGGGAGTTCACCCCTCCACTTT
CSARGPSRGSSPLHF
>.|.|TRBV24-1|TRBJ2-7
TGTGCCAGCAGTTACCTGGCGGGGCCCTCCTACGAGCAGTACTTC
CASSYLAGPSYEQYF
>.|.|TRBV25-1|TRBJ2-7
TGTGCCAGCAGTGCGGGGCCGCAGAACGAGCAGTACTTC
CASSAGPQNEQYF
>TRBD1|.|TRBV15|TRBJ1-6
TGTGCCACCAGCCCTCGAGGGGGGACAGGGAATTCACCCCTCCACTTT
CATSPRGGTGNSPLHF
>.|few|TRBV10-3|TRBJ2-2
TGTGCCAGCACCCCCTCCCGGGACGGGAACACCGGGGAGCTGTTTTTT
CASTPSRDGNTGELFF
>TRBD2|.|TRBV25-1|TRBJ2-2
TGTGCCAGCAGCCCATCGCCAGGGAGGGAGCCCGGGGAGCTGTTTTTT
CASSPSPGREPGELFF
>.|many|TRBV19|TRBJ1-2
TGTGCCAGCGTAGCGAACAGAAACTATGGCTACACCTTC
CASVANRNYGYTF
>TRBD1|many|TRBV7-9|TRBJ2-6
TGTGCCAGCAGCACACCGGGACAGGGTTCTGCCTTCTCTGGGGCCAACGTCCTGACTTTC
CASSTPGQGSAFSGANVLTF
>.|once|TRBV2|TRBJ2-3
TGTGCCAGCACCGGGGTAGTTATCACAGATACGCAGTATTTT
CASTGVVITDTQYF
>TRBD1|.|TRBV29-1|TRBJ2-7
TGCAGCGTTGAGTCCGGCAGGGGGCATTACGAGCAGTACTTC
CSVESGRGHYEQYF
>.|.|TRBV19|TRBJ2-2
TGTGCCGCTAATCGGGGGCGCGGTCCCGGGGAGCTGTTTTTT
CAANRGRGPGELFF
>TRBD1|few|TRBV25-1|TRBJ2-7
TGTGCCAGCAGTCCCGGGACAGGGGGCTTCACCTACGAGCAGTACTTC
CASSPGTGGFTYEQYF
>TRBD1|.|TRBV10-2|TRBJ2-2
TGCGCCAGCAGACTTTCCGGGACAGGGATCACCGGGGAGCTGTTTTTT
CASRLSGTGITGELFF
>TRBD1|.|TRBV15|TRBJ2-7
TGTGCCACCAGCTCCCCCACCAGAGACAGGGGGCTCAAACGCTACGAGCAGTACTTC
CATSSPTRDRGLKRYEQYF
>TRBD1|once|TRBV11-1|TRBJ2-3
TGTGCCAGCAGCTCGGACAGGGGGGTAGATACGCAGTATTTT
CASSSDRGVDTQYF
>TRBD1|.|TRBV29-1|TRBJ1-4
TGCAGGGGAGGGGGCGCGGCTAATGAAAAACTGTTTTTT
CRGGGAANEKLFF
>.|.|TRBV12-3/TRBV12-4|TRBJ1-6
TGTGCCAGCAGTTTTCCGGGACGTGAAAATTCACCCCTCCACTTT
CASSFPGRENSPLHF
>TRBD1|.|TRBV19|TRBJ2-7
TGTGCCAGTAGTATTAGACAGGGGACCCCCTACGAGCAGTACTTC
CASSIRQGTPYEQYF
>.|.|TRBV7-9|TRBJ1-3
TGTGCCAGCAGCTCCCGGTCAGGGGGAAACACCATATATTTT
CASSSRSGGNTIYF
>TRBD1|many|TRBV7-6|TRBJ2-5
TGTGCCAGCAGCTTAGACTTCAGGGGGTCGGAGACCCAGTACTTC
CASSLDFRGSETQYF
>.|few|TRBV6-5|TRBJ1-1
TGTGCCAGCAGTCGTACAGGGTCGGGGGAAGCTTTCTTT
CASSRTGSGEAFF
>.|.|TRBV7-9|TRBJ1-2
TGTGCCAGCAGCTTGACAGGAGAACAGACTAACTATGGCTACACCTTC
CASSLTGEQTNYGYTF
>.|many|TRBV25-1|TRBJ2-2
TGTGCCAGCAGTACTTCTGCGAACACCGGGGAGCTGTTTTTT
CASSTSANTGELFF
>.|.|TRBV20-1|TRBJ1-5
TGCAGTGCTAGACAGGTCTATAGCAATCAGCCCCAGCATTTT
CSARQVYSNQPQHF
>TRBD1|.|TRBV9|TRBJ1-1
TGTGCCAGCAGCGCCGTATACCCGGGACAGCCCACTGAAGCTTTCTTT
CASSAVYPGQPTEAFF
>.|few|TRBV10-3|TRBJ1-1
TGTGCCAGCAGTTATACAACGCTGAACACTGAAGCTTTCTTT
CASSYTTLNTEAFF
>.|few|TRBV6-6|TRBJ2-7
TGTGCCAGCAGTTACCTCAGGGCAGGTTACTCCTACGAGCAGTACTTC
CASSYLRAGYSYEQYF
>.|.|TRBV12-3/TRBV12-4|TRBJ1-1
TGTGCCAGCAGTTTGGACAGACTCTACACTGAAGCTTTCTTT
CASSLDRLYTEAFF
>.|few|TRBV20-1|TRBJ1-1
TGCAGTGCTAGACCCAGGCTGGGGACTAAGGAAGCTTTCTTT
CSARPRLGTKEAFF
>.|many|TRBV7-8|TRBJ1-6
TGTGCCAGCAGCTTAGGAGGGGATGCTTATTCACCCCTCCACTTT
CASSLGGDAYSPLHF
>.|.|TRBV5-6|TRBJ1-5
TGTGCCAGCAGCCTCCGGGTGGGGGCGGGACAGCCCCAGCATTTT
CASSLRVGAGQPQHF
>.|.|TRBV5-1|TRBJ1-2
TGCGCCAGCAGCTTGGAGACACCCACGAACTATGGCTACACCTTC
CASSLETPTNYGYTF
>.|.|TRBV4-1|TRBJ1-5
TGTGCCAGCAGCCAACAGTCTAGCAATCAGCCCCAGCATTTT
CASSQQSSNQPQHF
>.|.|TRBV19|TRBJ1-1
TGTGTCAGTAACCCTACGTCCGGGACAAAAAACACTGAAGCTTTCTTT
CVSNPTSGTKNTEAFF
>.|few|TRBV6-1|TRBJ1-1
TGTGCCAGCAGTGAAGGCCAATCCGGCCGCCGAGCTTTCTTT
CASSEGQSGRRAFF
>.|few|TRBV7-8|TRBJ2-2
TGTGCCAGCAGACGGGGGTCCCTGGACACCGGGGAGCTGTTTTTT
CASRRGSLDTGELFF
>.|many|TRBV7-2|TRBJ2-7
TGTGCCAGCAGCTTAGGGGCCTTTTCGTACGAGCAGTACTTC
CASSLGAFSYEQYF
>.|many|TRBV9|TRBJ2-2
TGTGCCAGCACCCCTACCGGGACTCCTAACACCGGGGAGCTGTTTTTT
CASTPTGTPNTGELFF
>.|.|TRBV19|TRBJ1-4
TGTGCCAGTAGTGCCCGGCCATCCAAGGCGGAAAAACTGTTTTTT
CASSARPSKAEKLFF
>TRBD1|.|TRBV25-1|TRBJ1-4
TGTGCCAGCAGTGCTAGTCGGGGGACAGGGGATGAAAAACTGTTTTTT
CASSASRGTGDEKLFF
>.|.|TRBV29-1|TRBJ2-5
TGCAGCGTTGGTACAGCGGGCCACCGGGAGACCCAGTACTTC
CSVGTAGHRETQYF